This T cell receptor (beta chain) was captured in a study of early T cells in non-severe SARS-CoV-2 infection. Whole-study results and caveats: Comparison of clonotypes with VDJdb favored anti-spike CD8 responses while missing private and CD4 specificities.

Deletions cut 5 bases from V and 4 bases from J, with 6 bases between. Germline V gene sequence: CDR1 LGHDT, CDR2 YNNKEL (reference sequence). This CDR3 is built from 11 residues. The TCR library protocol was used to attach unique molecular identifiers. These identifiers were attached to individual cDNA molecules. MiXCR was run by TCRdb on the 5' RACE reads, yielding one entry per CDR3 protein. The data contain about 64,000 distinct CDR3 sequences, over 9% of them seen just once; the ten biggest clones take up less than 3.5%. There are many counts of this clonotype. Its antigen is currently unknown. The clonotype was recovered from an adult who was a healthcare worker with PCR-confirmed SARS-CoV-2 infection or an uninfected control (not recorded which). The rearrangement links TRBV3-1 to TRBJ2-7, with a weak D call TRBD1 (5 bases). The sample was whole blood, taken at baseline. The CDR3 sequence: CASSYRYEQYF. The CDR3 DNA reads as TGTGCCAGCAGCTACAGGTACGAGCAGTACTTC.